The sequence of this T cell receptor (beta chain) was determined in a study of cytomegalovirus exposure and HLA in healthy donors. General study findings and limits: While the bulk of TCR sequences proved rare, some public TCRs turned up in many donors. A missense variant in DCLRE1C was later tied to TCR beta V- and J-gene trimming. A later analysis reportedly found fewer N-insertions in an Asian-associated ancestry cluster than the approximately 700-donor mean.

This clone turned up a few times. Its antigen is currently unknown. This CDR3 is built from 15 residues. Between the trimmed V and J ends, which lost 5 bases and 4 bases, there was a span of 14 bases. Germline values: CDR1 SEHNR, CDR2 FQNEAQ (reference sequence). PCR involved 60 Vbeta and 13 Jbeta primers. Assay: immunoSEQ multiplex PCR; the TCRdb copy retains only in-frame clones and omits some. This table holds 150,000 to 200,000 clones, 87% found once. Sequencing was done on a sample of PBMCs. The sequence was collected from a boy aged 2 to 9 in good health and CMV-seronegative. The V gene is TRBV7-9, the J gene TRBJ1-4; D may be TRBD1 (6 bases). CDR3 in amino acids: CASSDTGWGNEKLFF. The CDR3 bases are TGTGCCAGCAGCGACACAGGGTGGGGTAATGAAAAACTGTTTTTT.